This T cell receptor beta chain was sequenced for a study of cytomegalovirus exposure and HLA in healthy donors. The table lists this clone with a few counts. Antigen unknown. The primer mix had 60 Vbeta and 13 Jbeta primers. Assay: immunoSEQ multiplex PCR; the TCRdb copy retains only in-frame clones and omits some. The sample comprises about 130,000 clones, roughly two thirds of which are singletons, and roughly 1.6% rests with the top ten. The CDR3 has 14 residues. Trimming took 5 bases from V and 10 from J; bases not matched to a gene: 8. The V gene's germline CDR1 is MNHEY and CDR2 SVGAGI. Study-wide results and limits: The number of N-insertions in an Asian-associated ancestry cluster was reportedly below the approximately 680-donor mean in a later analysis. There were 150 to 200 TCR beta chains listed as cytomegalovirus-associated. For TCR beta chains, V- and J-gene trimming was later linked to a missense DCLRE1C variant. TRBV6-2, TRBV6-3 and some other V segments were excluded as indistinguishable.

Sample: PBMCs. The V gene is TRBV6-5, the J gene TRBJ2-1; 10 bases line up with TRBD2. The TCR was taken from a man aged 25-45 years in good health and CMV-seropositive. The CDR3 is CASSTEREGHEQFF. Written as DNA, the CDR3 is TGTGCCAGCAGTACGGAGCGGGAGGGCCACGAGCAGTTCTTC.